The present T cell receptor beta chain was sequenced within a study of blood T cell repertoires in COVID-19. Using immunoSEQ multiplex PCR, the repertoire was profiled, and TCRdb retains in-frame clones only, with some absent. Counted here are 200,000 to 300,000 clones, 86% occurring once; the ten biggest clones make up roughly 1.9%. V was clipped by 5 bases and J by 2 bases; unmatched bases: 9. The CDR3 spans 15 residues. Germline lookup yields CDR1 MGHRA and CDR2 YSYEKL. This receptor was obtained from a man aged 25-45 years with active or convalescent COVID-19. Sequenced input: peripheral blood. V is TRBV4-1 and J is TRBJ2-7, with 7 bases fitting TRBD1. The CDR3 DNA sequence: TGCGCCAGCAGCGCGCAGACAGGGAACCCCTACGAGCAGTACTTC. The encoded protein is CASSAQTGNPYEQYF.